The sequence of this T cell receptor (beta chain) was determined in a study of shared clonotypes between healthy human individuals. About this clone itself: Its antigen is undetermined.

Produced via immunoSEQ multiplex PCR; TCRdb's table is partial and in-frame only. The table shows about 1 million clones, with 75% to 80% occurring only once. Study findings and constraints: Deeper or shallower sequencing was expected to change how clonotypes are shared among donors. Clonotypes that were shared across a few donors made up approximately 5% of naive CD4 clonotypes.

Trimming stripped 3 bases from V and 1 base from J, with 12 bases between. This CDR3 is 15 amino acids long. CDR1 is KGHSH, CDR2 LQKENI, per germline. Sequenced sample: memory CD4+ T cells from PBMCs. Subset reported: CD45RA-negative fraction. The TCR sequence derives from a man between 18 and 35 years old in good health. Some clones in this sample may be carry-over from other donors' samples. The chain has TRBV18 and TRBJ2-5, with D perhaps matching TRBD1 or TRBD2 (5 bases each). CDR3 protein: CASSPRWGSQETQYF. DNA for the CDR3: TGTGCCAGCTCACCGCGATGGGGGTCCCAAGAGACCCAGTACTTC.